These 24 T cell receptor beta chains originate from one sample sequenced in a study of T cell changes during pregnancy in multiple sclerosis. The data were produced by immunoSEQ multiplex PCR, yet TCRdb's version contains in-frame clones alone and is incomplete. The data show fewer than 85,000 clones, 90% to 95% seen once. The material was peripheral blood, obtained in the first trimester of pregnancy. The receptors come from a female donor in good health, enrolled as a control in a pregnancy study.

This chain uses TRBV5-1 with TRBJ2-3; possibly TRBD1 for D (5 bases). CDR1 is SGHRS and CDR2 is YFSETQ in the germline V gene. V gave up 5 bases and J gave up 4 bases, with 14 bases separating them. This CDR3 has 14 amino acids. Written as DNA, the CDR3 is TGCGCCAGCAGAATTCAGGGCGTTGCAGATACGCAGTATTTT. This codes for CASRIQGVADTQYF.

The rearrangement links TRBV28 to TRBJ1-5; TRBD1 matches 9 bases. The germline V gene encodes CDR1 MDHEN and CDR2 SYDVKM. V lost 2 bases, J lost 3 bases, and 5 bases stayed unmatched. This CDR3 is 16 amino acids long. The CDR3 nucleotides are TGTGCCAGCAGTTTAGCTAGGACAGGGGACAATCAGCCCCAGCATTTT. Translated, it gives CASSLARTGDNQPQHF.

This sequence joins TRBV5-1 and TRBJ2-1; a possible D gene is TRBD2 (5 bases). Trimming pared 0 bases from V and 3 bases from J, leaving 10 bases between. There are 15 residues in the CDR3. The germline V gene encodes CDR1 SGHRS and CDR2 YFSETQ. The DNA of the CDR3 is TGCGCCAGCAGCTTGGGAGGGAGTCTCTACAATGAGCAGTTCTTC. It specifies CASSLGGSLYNEQFF.

A word on this clone: Other DNA sequences in this sample translate to the same CDR3. V is TRBV7-9 and J is TRBJ1-5; D gene ambiguous. The CDR3 covers 14 residues. Per the germline V gene, CDR1 is SEHNR and CDR2 is FQNEAQ (reference sequence). The V end lost 1 base, the J end lost 3 bases, and 7 bases lay between the germline ends. This chain's CDR3 is CASSLGGYNQPQHF. The CDR3 nucleotides read TGTGCCAGCAGCTTAGGCGGGTACAATCAGCCCCAGCATTTT.

V and J are TRBV5-6 and TRBJ2-5, with a weak D call TRBD2 (6 bases). Looked up from germline, CDR1 is SGHDT and CDR2 is YYEEEE. The CDR3 sequence is 12 residues long. V lost 4 bases, J lost 2 bases, and 6 bases lay in between. The CDR3 bases are TGTGCCAGCAGCCGGGGGCAAGAGACCCAGTACTTC. It yields the protein CASSRGQETQYF.

The chain combines TRBV5-1 with TRBJ2-5; 11 nucleotides line up with TRBD1. The CDR3 sequence is 15 residues long. V shed 4 bases and J 2 bases; nucleotides not matched to a gene: 4. Per the germline V gene, CDR1 is SGHRS and CDR2 is YFSETQ. The CDR3 loop reads CASSGDRGGQETQYF. DNA for the CDR3: TGCGCCAGCAGCGGGGACAGGGGGGGGCAAGAGACCCAGTACTTC.

The chain joins TRBV13 to TRBJ2-1, with D possibly being TRBD2 (5 bases). V was clipped by 3 bases and J by 9 bases, with 15 bases between them. Germline V gene sequence: CDR1 PRHDT, CDR2 FYEKMQ (reference sequence). CDR3 size: 14 residues. Here the CDR3 reads CASSFSDWGVEQFF. In DNA form, the CDR3 reads TGTGCCAGCAGCTTTAGCGACTGGGGAGTTGAGCAGTTCTTC.

There are a few counts of this clone. The chain is built from TRBV15 and TRBJ2-3, with D maybe TRBD1 (6 bases). The CDR3 is 15 residues long. V lost 5 bases and J 0 bases, leaving 12 bases between the germline ends. CDR1 and CDR2 (germline): LNHNV, YYDKDF (reference sequence). The CDR3 DNA reads TGTGCCACCAGCTGGACCCAGGGGAGCACAGATACGCAGTATTTT. Encoded protein: CATSWTQGSTDTQYF.

This clone was observed a handful of times. This rearrangement joins TRBV7-2 to TRBJ1-4; D not resolved. V shed 7 bases and J shed 7 bases, with 13 bases lying between them. In germline, CDR1 is SGHTA, CDR2 FQGNSA. This CDR3 is built from 13 residues. CDR3 bases: TGTGCCAGCACCCCGACTGGGAGTGAAAAACTGTTTTTT. Amino acid sequence: CASTPTGSEKLFF.

The chain is built from TRBV5-4 and TRBJ2-7; 8 nucleotides agree with TRBD2. CDR1 is SGHNT, CDR2 YYREEE, per germline (reference sequence). This CDR3 has 13 residues. The CDR3 DNA reads as TGTGCTTCGGGGGGGGAGGGTAGCCACGAGCAGTACTTC. Translating it yields CASGGEGSHEQYF.

This chain joins TRBV27 and TRBJ2-3; unclear D gene. V gave up 8 bases and J gave up 1 base, with 10 bases separating them. The CDR3 runs to 13 residues. Germline V gene data show CDR1 as MNHEY and CDR2 as SMNVEV (reference sequence). DNA of the CDR3: TGTGCCAGCCGAAGAGGCGGCACAGATACGCAGTATTTT. This encodes CASRRGGTDTQYF.

The chain links TRBV5-1 to TRBJ2-7, with a possible D match to TRBD1 (6 bases). V gave up 4 bases and J gave up 4 bases, with 15 bases separating them. Germline V gene data show CDR1 as SGHRS and CDR2 as YFSETQ. The CDR3 is 14 residues long. The CDR3 region is CASSPTPDRYEQYF. The CDR3 DNA follows: TGCGCCAGCAGCCCTACTCCTGACAGGTACGAGCAGTACTTC.

The chain recombines TRBV28 with TRBJ1-2, with 9 bases lining up with TRBD1. Per the germline V gene, CDR1 is MDHEN and CDR2 is SYDVKM. The CDR3 length is 17 residues. With V trimmed by 6 bases and J by 1 base, 12 bases remained unmatched. CDR3 loop: CASRLLIGTGSNYGYTF. The CDR3 bases are TGTGCCAGCAGATTGCTCATAGGGACAGGGAGTAACTATGGCTACACCTTC.

This clone came up once. The chain links TRBV2 to TRBJ1-2; 7 positions match TRBD1. Per germline, CDR1 SNHLY and CDR2 FYNNEI. The length of the CDR3 is 14 residues. The V gene end was trimmed by 4 bases and the J gene end by 0 bases; junction bases not matched to a gene: 2. CDR3 amino acids: CASSGDRANYGYTF. In DNA form, the CDR3 reads TGTGCCAGCAGTGGGGACAGAGCTAACTATGGCTACACCTTC.

The gene calls are TRBV27 and TRBJ2-5; TRBD1 aligns across 7 bases. The V and J ends lost 6 bases and 3 bases, in that order; junction bases with no gene match: 7. Germline lookup yields CDR1 MNHEY and CDR2 SMNVEV (reference sequence). CDR3 length: 14 amino acids. The CDR3 loop is CASRPDRVEETQYF. CDR3 coding DNA: TGTGCCAGCAGACCCGACAGGGTTGAAGAGACCCAGTACTTC.

This chain connects TRBV14 to TRBJ2-5; D is possibly TRBD1 (5 bases). Deletions cut 4 bases from V and 1 base from J, with 10 bases between. The germline gives CDR1 SGHDN, CDR2 FVKESK. CDR3 size: 14 residues. CDR3 sequence reads: CASSPGHSQETQYF. DNA for the CDR3: TGTGCCAGCAGCCCCGGACATTCCCAAGAGACCCAGTACTTC.

The V call is TRBV27, the J call TRBJ2-7; D might be TRBD2 (6 bases). Trimming left V 0 bases short and J 9 bases short, with 15 bases between. This CDR3 comprises 14 residues. Germline assignment: CDR1 MNHEY and CDR2 SMNVEV (reference sequence). This CDR3 reads CASSLSSGGRGQYF. CDR3 coding DNA: TGTGCCAGCAGTTTATCATCCGGGGGTCGGGGGCAGTACTTC.

The genes are TRBV9 and TRBJ2-3; 9 bases align to TRBD2. V shed 4 bases and J 8 bases; nucleotides not matched to a gene: 14. The CDR3 loop spans 16 amino acids. Germline CDR1 reads SGDLS; CDR2 reads YYNGEE. The chain's CDR3 is CASSTSSGRSGVTQYF. In DNA, the CDR3 is TGTGCCAGCAGCACCAGTAGCGGGAGAAGCGGAGTTACGCAGTATTTT.

V gene TRBV13 combines with J gene TRBJ1-4; D is possibly TRBD1 (6 bases). The CDR3 contains 15 residues. Looked up from germline, CDR1 is PRHDT and CDR2 is FYEKMQ (reference sequence). V lost 5 bases and J lost 6, with 16 bases in between. CDR3 in amino acids: CASSRADRLHEKLFF. The CDR3 bases are TGTGCCAGCAGCCGGGCCGACAGGCTCCATGAAAAACTGTTTTTT.

The V call is TRBV5-4, the J call TRBJ2-2; D may be TRBD1 (6 bases). Germline lookup yields CDR1 SGHNT and CDR2 YYREEE (reference sequence). This CDR3 comprises 16 residues. The ends were cut back, 0 bases at V and 5 bases at J, with 14 bases in the middle. CDR3: CASSLVFRGVTGELFF. The CDR3 DNA sequence: TGTGCCAGCAGCTTGGTTTTCAGGGGAGTAACCGGGGAGCTGTTTTTT.

In its sample, this clone was seen a few times. This chain links TRBV2 with TRBJ1-1; a possible D gene is TRBD1 (5 bases). The CDR3 extends over 13 amino acids. Looked up from germline, CDR1 is SNHLY and CDR2 is FYNNEI. Trimming took off 8 bases at V and 1 base at J, with 11 bases between the two ends. The DNA for the CDR3 is TGTGCCAGCGTCACAGGCGCGAACACTGAAGCTTTCTTT. Protein product: CASVTGANTEAFF.

V and J are TRBV5-1 and TRBJ1-1; D may be TRBD1 (6 bases). Trimming took 4 bases from V and 0 from J, leaving 16 bases between them. Germline loops: CDR1 SGHRS, CDR2 YFSETQ. The CDR3 is made up of 16 amino acids. Written as DNA, the CDR3 is TGCGCCAGCAGCGCAGGACAGTTGATTATGAACACTGAAGCTTTCTTT. Its protein is CASSAGQLIMNTEAFF.

The chain employs TRBV7-9 and TRBJ1-1; D is possibly TRBD1 (5 bases). The CDR3 has 16 residues. Germline V gene lookup returns CDR1 SEHNR and CDR2 FQNEAQ (reference sequence). V was shortened by 6 bases and J by 5 bases, with 22 bases between the two germline ends. The chain's CDR3 is CASRLGPGAAGTEAFF. The CDR3 DNA reads as TGTGCCAGCAGGTTGGGGCCGGGTGCCGCGGGGACTGAAGCTTTCTTT.

Concerning this clone itself: The junction does not match germline at one end; this may be a read error. V usage is TRBV5-1 and J usage is TRBJ2-5; D is undetermined. Germline V CDR1 and CDR2: SGHRS, YFSETQ. This CDR3 region has 13 residues. The CDR3 reads CASSLSIEETQYF. The DNA of the CDR3 is TGCGCCAGCAGCTTGTCTATTGAAGAAACCCAGTACTTC.